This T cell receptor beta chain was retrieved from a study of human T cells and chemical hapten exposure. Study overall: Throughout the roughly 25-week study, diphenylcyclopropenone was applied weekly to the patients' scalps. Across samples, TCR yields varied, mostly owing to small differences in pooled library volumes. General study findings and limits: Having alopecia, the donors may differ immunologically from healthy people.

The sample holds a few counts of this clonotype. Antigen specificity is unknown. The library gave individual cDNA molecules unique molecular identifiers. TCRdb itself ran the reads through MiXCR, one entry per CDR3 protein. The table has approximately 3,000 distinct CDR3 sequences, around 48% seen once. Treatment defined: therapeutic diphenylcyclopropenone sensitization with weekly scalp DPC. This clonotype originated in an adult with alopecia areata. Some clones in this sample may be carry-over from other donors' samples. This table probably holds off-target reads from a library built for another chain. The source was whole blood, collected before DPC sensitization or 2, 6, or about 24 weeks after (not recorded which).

The CDR3 nucleotides read TGTGCCAGCAGCCAAGATAGTCCAGCCAACACTGAAGCTTTCTTT. This translates into CASSQDSPANTEAFF. This chain links TRBV3-1 with TRBJ1-1; no clear D. The CDR3 has 15 residues. Trimming removed 0 bases at V and 2 bases at J, with 10 bases between. Germline assignment: CDR1 LGHDT and CDR2 YNNKEL (reference sequence).